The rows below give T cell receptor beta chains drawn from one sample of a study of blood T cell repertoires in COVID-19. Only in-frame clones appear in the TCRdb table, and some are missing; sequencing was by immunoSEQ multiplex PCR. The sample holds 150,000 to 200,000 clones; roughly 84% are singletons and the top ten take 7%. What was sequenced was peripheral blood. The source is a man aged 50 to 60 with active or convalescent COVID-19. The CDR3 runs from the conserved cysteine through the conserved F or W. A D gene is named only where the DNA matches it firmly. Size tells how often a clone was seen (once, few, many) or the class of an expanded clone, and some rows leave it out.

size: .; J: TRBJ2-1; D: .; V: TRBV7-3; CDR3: CASSLAQGRSQFF; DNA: TGTGCCAGCAGCTTAGCACAGGGACGGTCCCAGTTCTTC
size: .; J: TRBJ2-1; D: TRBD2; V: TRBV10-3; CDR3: CAPPAGGLGEQFF; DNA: TGTGCCCCTCCAGCGGGAGGGTTGGGTGAGCAGTTCTTC
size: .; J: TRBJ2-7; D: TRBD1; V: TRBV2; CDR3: CASSAGGSYEQYF; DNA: TGTGCCAGCAGCGCAGGGGGCTCCTACGAGCAGTACTTC
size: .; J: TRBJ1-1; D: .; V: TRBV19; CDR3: CASRTAGLTEAFF; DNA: TGTGCCAGTAGAACCGCAGGGCTCACTGAAGCTTTCTTT
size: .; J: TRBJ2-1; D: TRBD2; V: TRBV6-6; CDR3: CASSLAGVGNEQFF; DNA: TGTGCCAGCAGTTTAGCGGGAGTAGGCAATGAGCAGTTCTTC
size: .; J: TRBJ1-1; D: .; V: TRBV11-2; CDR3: CASSLVGGNTEAFF; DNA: TGTGCCAGCAGCTTAGTAGGGGGTAACACTGAAGCTTTCTTT
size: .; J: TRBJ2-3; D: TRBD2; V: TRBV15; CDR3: CATSPRGAGISTDTQYF; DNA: TGTGCCACCAGCCCCCGGGGAGCGGGGATAAGCACAGATACGCAGTATTTT
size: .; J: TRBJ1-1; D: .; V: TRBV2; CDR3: CATSPGVTEAFF; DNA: TGTGCCACCTCTCCGGGGGTCACTGAAGCTTTCTTT
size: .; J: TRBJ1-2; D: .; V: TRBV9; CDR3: CASSGGNNYGYTF; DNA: TGTGCCAGCAGCGGGGGCAATAACTATGGCTACACCTTC
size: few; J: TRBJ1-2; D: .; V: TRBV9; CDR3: CASSVEVGYGYTF; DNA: TGTGCCAGCAGCGTTGAGGTGGGCTATGGCTACACCTTC
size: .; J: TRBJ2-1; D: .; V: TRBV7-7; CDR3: CASSPREGGHNEQFF; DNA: TGTGCTAGCAGCCCCCGCGAGGGAGGCCACAATGAGCAGTTCTTC
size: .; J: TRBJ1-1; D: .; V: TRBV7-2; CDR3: CASSPGDIRRNTEAFF; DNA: TGTGCCAGCAGCCCAGGGGATATTAGGCGGAACACTGAAGCTTTCTTT
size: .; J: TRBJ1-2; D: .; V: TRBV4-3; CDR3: CASSHRGFYGYTF; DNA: TGCGCCAGCAGCCATAGGGGCTTCTATGGCTACACCTTC
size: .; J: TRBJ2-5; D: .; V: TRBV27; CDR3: CASWGGEETQYF; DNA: TGTGCCAGCTGGGGCGGGGAAGAGACCCAGTACTTC
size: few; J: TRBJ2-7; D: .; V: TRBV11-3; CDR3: CASSSMSSYEQYF; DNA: TGTGCCAGCAGCTCGATGAGCTCCTACGAGCAGTACTTC
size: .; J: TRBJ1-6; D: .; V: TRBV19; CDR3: CASSRAPDTYNSPLHF; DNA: TGTGCCAGTAGTAGAGCACCGGACACATATAATTCACCCCTCCACTTT